This TCR beta chain was recorded in a study of shared clonotypes between healthy human individuals (dated by TCRdb to the early 2020s). About the study as a whole: The cohort comprised a couple of women and a few men aged 18 to 49 years. For each donor, CD4 naive and CD4 memory were each run on three plates, CD8 naive on two plates, and CD8 memory on one plate. Blood TCR repertoires of five healthy adults were deeply sequenced to estimate repertoire size and the extent of clonotype sharing between individuals. Different laboratories and diverse techniques were used to prepare libraries and sequence TCR repertoires, to increase sequencing depth and limit assay-specific biases. Between about 0.94 and 8.9 billion PBMCs per donor were obtained by leukapheresis. General study outcomes and caveats: The small number of donors limited the genetic and exposure-history diversity represented. Incomplete sequencing was indicated by rarefaction of sorted-subset datasets, despite the large sequencing depth. Naive subsets generally had larger estimated clonotype richness than memory subsets. Pairwise subsampling indicated that sequencing depth was expected to affect the degree of clonotype sharing among donors. Only blood was sampled, and tissue TCR repertoires likely differ from those in blood. About 5% of naive CD4, 3% to 4% of naive CD8, roughly 2.5% of memory CD4, and less than 0.45% of memory CD8 clonotypes were shared across a few donors. Higher generation probabilities were observed for clonotypes shared by all four sorted-subset donors than for non-shared clonotypes.

Concerning this clone itself: This receptor's antigen is unknown. Per-base qualities were not stored, and no clone one base away is much larger.

Healthy HIV-negative adults with no recently reported acute infections or vaccinations were included as donors. Every donor was a Caucasian adult residing in Nashville, Tennessee, USA. CD4+ T cells were enriched by magnetic negative selection; naive cells were then positively selected on CD45RA, and the negative fraction formed the memory subset. Blood was obtained by leukapheresis, after which PBMCs were separated by Ficoll-Histopaque density gradient centrifugation and cryopreserved in liquid nitrogen vapor phase. Analytical flow cytometry was used to check the purity and quantity of each magnetically sorted T cell population. Genomic DNA was isolated from every sorted fraction and measured by UV absorbance on a Nanodrop 2000c. The junction shows trimming of 2 bases on V and 2 bases on J, and the gene matches do not reach 4 bases of it. CDR1 is given as SEHNR and CDR2 as FQNEAQ, both from the germline V gene (reference sequence). The CDR3 numbers 15 residues from cysteine through phenylalanine. Just the 45-base CDR3 DNA is kept, in frame starting at base 1.

Using the deep immunoSEQ assay, multiplex PCR amplified TCR CDR3 regions from genomic DNA. Extracted genomic DNA from each cell subset was spread evenly across all wells of several immunoSEQ 96-well plates, with each plate serving as a replicate. For sorted subsets, about 200 ng genomic DNA, equal to some 30,000 T cell genomes, was loaded into each replicate PCR. Purified libraries were measured with a Qubit 3.0 fluorometer, size-checked on a Bioanalyzer 2100, and measured again with the KAPA Library Quantification kit. Each immunoSEQ 96-well plate was sequenced on its own single-read 150-cycle Illumina NextSeq 550 flow cell. In the source study's methods: Because the immunoSEQ output included only junctional sequences and no quality scores, the filtering could not be the same as the filtering used for full-length reads. Sequences were annotated with PyIR, a Python wrapper for IgBLAST v1.9, using IMGT germline references to assign V/J genes and CDR3. Reads with weak V/J assignments (E-value above 1e-6), missing CDR3, stop codons, out-of-frame junctions, or ambiguous translated residues were removed. V3J clonotypes were defined as sequences sharing the same inferred V gene, J gene, and CDR3 amino acid sequence. Percentage overlap between repertoires was computed as shared unique clonotypes divided by the size of the smaller repertoire. Three approaches were used to assess repertoire richness: RTK rarefaction, the Chao1 estimator, and Recon v2.1 estimates of unobserved clonotypes. Generation probabilities were computed with OLGA for all TCRbeta clonotypes obtained by the gDNA method from four donors. TCRdb carries this immuneACCESS record with in-frame sequences only. Its versions omit some clonotypes, under half of them owing to an unresolved V gene in the studies checked, with the rest unexplained. V, J and clone size were drawn from that table, and D and trimming were deduced from the DNA. The sample table contains roughly 1.4 million clones; only one count was recorded for just under 99% of them. The biggest ten clones account for approximately 0.4% of the sample.

The V and J segments used are TRBV7-9 and TRBJ2-5, with TRBD1 identical over 8 junction bases. Sequencing input: naive CD4+ T cells sorted from blood. The cell subset or site label on this specimen signifies: CD45RA+ positively selected. This TCR derives from a man aged 30 to 45 in good health. The DNA reads TGTGCCAGCAGCTTACTGGGACAGGCACAAGAGACCCAGTACTTC. This sequence encodes CASSLLGQAQETQYF.